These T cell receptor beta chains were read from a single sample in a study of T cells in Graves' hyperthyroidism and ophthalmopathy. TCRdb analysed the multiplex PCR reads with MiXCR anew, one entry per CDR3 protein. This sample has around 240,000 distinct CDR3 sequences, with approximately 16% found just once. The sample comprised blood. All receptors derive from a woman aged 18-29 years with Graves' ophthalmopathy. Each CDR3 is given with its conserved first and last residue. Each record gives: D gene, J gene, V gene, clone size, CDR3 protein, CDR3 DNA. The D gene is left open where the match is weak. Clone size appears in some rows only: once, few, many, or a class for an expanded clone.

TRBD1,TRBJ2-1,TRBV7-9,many,CASSLGGTGGYNEQFF,TGTGCCAGCAGCTTAGGTGGGACAGGGGGTTACAATGAGCAGTTCTTC
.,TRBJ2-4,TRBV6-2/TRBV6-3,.,CASSYADIQYF,TGTGCCAGCAGTTACGCGGACATTCAGTACTTC
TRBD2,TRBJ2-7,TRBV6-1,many,CASSDTLAGYARAYEQYF,TGTGCCAGCAGTGACACACTAGCGGGATACGCTCGCGCATACGAGCAGTACTTC
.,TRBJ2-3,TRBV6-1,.,CATRESGLRTDTQYF,TGTGCCACCCGAGAATCGGGACTCCGCACAGATACGCAGTATTTT
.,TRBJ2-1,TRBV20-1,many,CSASPEQFF,TGCAGTGCTAGTCCTGAGCAGTTCTTC
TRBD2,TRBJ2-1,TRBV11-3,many,CASSDRLAGTYNEQFF,TGTGCCAGCAGCGATCGACTAGCGGGGACCTACAATGAGCAGTTCTTC
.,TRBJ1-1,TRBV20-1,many,CSAREVNTEAFF,TGCAGTGCTAGAGAGGTGAACACTGAAGCTTTCTTT
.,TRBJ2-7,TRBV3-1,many,CASSQLGENEQYF,TGTGCCAGCAGCCAACTCGGGGAGAACGAGCAGTACTTC
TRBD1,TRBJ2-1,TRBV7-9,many,CASSRPGQGHEQFF,TGTGCCAGCAGTCGGCCGGGACAGGGCCATGAGCAGTTCTTC
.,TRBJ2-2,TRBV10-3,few,CAITRGNIGELFF,TGTGCCATCACCCGTGGGAACATCGGGGAGCTGTTTTTT
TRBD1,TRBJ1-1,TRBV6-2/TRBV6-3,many,CASSTQGARGTEAFF,TGTGCCAGCAGTACGCAGGGGGCGCGGGGCACTGAAGCTTTCTTT
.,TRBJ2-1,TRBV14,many,CASSHEPPGVGQFF,TGTGCCAGCAGCCATGAACCCCCGGGAGTGGGGCAGTTCTTC
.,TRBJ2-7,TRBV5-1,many,CASSLVSQDSAYEQYF,TGCGCCAGCAGCTTGGTATCGCAGGACTCAGCCTACGAGCAGTACTTC
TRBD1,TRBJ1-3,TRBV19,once,CASSSPGQGSGNTIYF,TGTGCCAGTAGCTCCCCGGGACAGGGATCTGGAAACACCATATATTTT
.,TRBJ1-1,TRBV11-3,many,CASSLEGRPMNTEAFF,TGTGCCAGCAGCTTAGAGGGACGGCCCATGAACACTGAAGCTTTCTTT
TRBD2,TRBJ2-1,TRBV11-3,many,CASSRTSGSHGEQFF,TGTGCCAGCAGTCGGACTAGCGGGAGTCACGGTGAGCAGTTCTTC
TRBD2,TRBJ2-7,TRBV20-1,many,CSASLRTSGRAIGYEQYF,TGCAGTGCTAGTCTAAGGACTAGCGGGCGGGCCATCGGTTACGAGCAGTACTTC
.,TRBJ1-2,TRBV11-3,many,CASARGDGYTF,TGTGCCAGCGCCAGAGGTGATGGCTACACCTTC
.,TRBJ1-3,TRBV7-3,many,CASSLGPGLSGNTIYF,TGTGCCAGCAGCTTAGGACCGGGCCTGAGTGGAAACACCATATATTTT
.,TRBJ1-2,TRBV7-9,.,CASSLAMGGGYTF,TGTGCCAGCAGCTTAGCGATGGGGGGGGGCTACACCTTC
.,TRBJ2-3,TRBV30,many,CAWGAKSVGSEDTQYF,TGTGCCTGGGGGGCGAAGTCAGTCGGTTCTGAAGATACGCAGTATTTT
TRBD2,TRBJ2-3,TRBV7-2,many,CASSLEWAGGPGDTQYF,TGTGCCAGCAGCTTAGAATGGGCGGGAGGGCCGGGAGATACGCAGTATTTT
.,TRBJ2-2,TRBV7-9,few,CASSHGRRETGELFF,TGTGCCAGCAGCCATGGGCGGAGGGAAACCGGGGAGCTGTTTTTT
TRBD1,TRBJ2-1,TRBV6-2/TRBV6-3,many,CASSYNRDRGPNEQFF,TGTGCCAGCAGTTACAACCGGGACAGGGGCCCCAATGAGCAGTTCTTC
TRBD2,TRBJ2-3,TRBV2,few,CASNPGLAGFTDTQYF,TGTGCCAGCAACCCGGGACTAGCGGGATTCACAGATACGCAGTATTTT
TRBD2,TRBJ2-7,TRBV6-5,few,CASSYYAGGVGEQYF,TGTGCCAGCAGTTACTATGCGGGAGGGGTGGGGGAGCAGTACTTC
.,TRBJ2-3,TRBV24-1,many,CATSETRRYTQYF,TGTGCCACCAGTGAAACCAGACGGTATACGCAGTATTTT
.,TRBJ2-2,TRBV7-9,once,CASSPDGELFF,TGTGCCAGCAGCCCGGACGGGGAGCTGTTTTTT
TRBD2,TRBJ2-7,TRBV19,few,CASTRAGTSDYEQYF,TGTGCCAGTACCCGGGCCGGGACTAGCGACTACGAGCAGTACTTC
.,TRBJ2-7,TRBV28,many,CASSLLGGEAEQYF,TGTGCCAGCAGTTTATTGGGTGGAGAGGCCGAGCAGTACTTC
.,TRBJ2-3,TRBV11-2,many,CASREGDTQYF,TGTGCCAGCAGGGAGGGAGATACGCAGTATTTT
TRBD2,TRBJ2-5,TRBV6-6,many,CASSYPPERGVSHQETQYF,TGTGCCAGCAGTTACCCTCCGGAGCGGGGAGTTAGCCACCAAGAGACCCAGTACTTC
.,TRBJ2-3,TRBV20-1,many,CSANRLETSTDTQYF,TGCAGTGCTAACCGACTGGAGACTAGCACAGATACGCAGTATTTT
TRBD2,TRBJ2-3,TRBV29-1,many,CSVTGLAGVADTQYF,TGCAGCGTTACGGGACTAGCGGGAGTGGCAGATACGCAGTATTTT
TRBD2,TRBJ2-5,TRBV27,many,CASSSGLAGRSETQYF,TGTGCCAGCAGTTCGGGACTAGCGGGGCGGAGTGAGACCCAGTACTTC
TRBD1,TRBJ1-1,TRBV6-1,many,CASSRQGRDTEAFF,TGTGCCAGCAGTCGACAGGGGAGGGACACTGAAGCTTTCTTT
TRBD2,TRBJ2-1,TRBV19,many,CASSWRMVREASYNEQFF,TGTGCCAGTAGCTGGAGGATGGTGCGGGAGGCTTCCTACAATGAGCAGTTCTTC
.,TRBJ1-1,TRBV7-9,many,CASSLIVGGAHVGTEAFF,TGTGCCAGCAGCCTCATTGTAGGGGGGGCGCATGTTGGGACTGAAGCTTTCTTT
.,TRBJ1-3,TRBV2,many,CASSVSQGGNTIYF,TGTGCCAGCAGTGTCAGCCAGGGCGGAAACACCATATATTTT
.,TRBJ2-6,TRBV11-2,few,CASSFPRSGTDFSGANVLTF,TGTGCCAGCAGCTTCCCCCGGAGCGGGACAGACTTCTCTGGGGCCAACGTCCTGACTTTC